This entry lists 31 T cell receptor beta chains sequenced from one sample in a study of CD8+ T cells in alopecia areata. The treatment: oral pan-JAK inhibitor, 5-10 mg twice daily. After isolation, RNA underwent reverse transcription to generate cDNA as the sequencing template. Profiling relied on immunoSEQ multiplex PCR, and the TCRdb table lists in-frame clones only, not all of them. The table has about 140,000 clones, approximately 80% seen once. This material consisted of CD8+ T cells sorted from blood, taken at week 4, from a patient treated with tofacitinib. The receptor set was obtained from a human donor with alopecia areata.

The chain joins TRBV7-2 to TRBJ2-7; TRBD2 matches at 9 bases. CDR1 and CDR2 from the germline V gene are SGHTA and FQGNSA. After removal of 2 bases from V and 2 bases from J, the junction contained 1 base not matched to a gene. This CDR3 contains 14 residues. The CDR3 here is CASSLLAGAYEQYF. Here the CDR3 DNA reads TGTGCCAGCAGCTTATTAGCGGGGGCCTACGAGCAGTACTTC.

The V gene is TRBV4-1, the J gene TRBJ2-2; 7 positions match TRBD1. V dropped 3 bases and J dropped 6; count of bases not matched to a gene: 4. CDR1 is MGHRA and CDR2 is YSYEKL in the germline V gene. The CDR3 totals 14 residues. Here the CDR3 reads CASSQGQMAGELFF. Written as DNA, the CDR3 is TGCGCCAGCAGCCAGGGACAGATGGCCGGGGAGCTGTTTTTT.

This chain joins TRBV27 and TRBJ2-3; TRBD2 is a possible D gene (5 bases). This CDR3 spans 14 amino acids. V gave up 4 bases and J gave up 2 bases, with 10 bases separating them. Germline assignment: CDR1 MNHEY and CDR2 SMNVEV (reference sequence). The CDR3 here is CASSWATITDTQYF. CDR3 DNA: TGTGCCAGCAGTTGGGCGACTATCACAGATACGCAGTATTTT.

The chain is built from TRBV4-1 and TRBJ2-7; perhaps TRBD2 as D (6 bases). Germline V lookup: CDR1 MGHRA, CDR2 YSYEKL. V was clipped by 0 bases and J by 5 bases, with 14 bases between them. This CDR3 is built from 15 residues. The CDR3 DNA sequence: TGCGCCAGCAGCCAAGAGGGCTTTGGGAGGAACGAGCAGTACTTC. It codes for CASSQEGFGRNEQYF.

This clone was counted once. The chain carries TRBV7-3 and TRBJ2-6; 9 positions match TRBD2. V was pared by 2 bases and J by 0 bases, with 5 bases of the junction left unmatched. Per the germline V gene, CDR1 is SGHTA and CDR2 is FQGTGA. This CDR3 spans 18 amino acids. The CDR3 DNA sequence: TGTGCCAGCAGCTTACTGGTAGCGGGGGACTCTGGGGCCAACGTCCTGACTTTC. Encoded protein: CASSLLVAGDSGANVLTF.

This CDR3 reads CASSQEYGGGLSYEQYF. The CDR3 DNA reads TGTGCCAGCAGCCAAGAATACGGCGGGGGGCTCTCCTACGAGCAGTACTTC. The V gene is TRBV4-2, the J gene TRBJ2-7, with 8 positions matching TRBD2. The V and J ends lost 0 bases and 0 bases, in that order; junction bases with no gene match: 7. CDR1 is LGHNA and CDR2 is YNFKEQ in the germline V gene. CDR3 length: 17 amino acids.

This clone has a single count. The chain employs TRBV20-1 and TRBJ2-7; a weak D match, TRBD2 (6 bases). This CDR3 has 11 residues. CDR1 DFQATT and CDR2 SNEGSKA come from the germline V gene (reference sequence). V lost 6 bases and J lost 6, with 12 bases in between. The CDR3 protein is CSALTSTEQYF. For the CDR3, the DNA is TGCAGTGCATTAACTAGCACCGAGCAGTACTTC.

CDR3 nucleotide sequence: TGTGCCAGCAGCTTCCGACCGGGACAGGGTTCGGATAATTCACCCCTCCACTTT. It specifies CASSFRPGQGSDNSPLHF. The V gene is TRBV7-9, the J gene TRBJ1-6; 9 bases match TRBD1. After removal of 3 bases from V and 5 bases from J, the junction contained 11 bases not matched to a gene. The length of the CDR3 is 18 residues. Looked up from germline, CDR1 is SEHNR and CDR2 is FQNEAQ (reference sequence). Based on the CDR3 plus reference TRBV7-9 and TRBJ1-6, the full variable domain is DTGVSQNPRHKITKRGQNVTFRCDPISEHNRLYWYRQTLGQGPEFLTYFQNEAQLEKSRLLSDRFSAERPKGSFSTLEIQRTEQGDSAMYLCASSFRPGQGSDNSPLHFGNGTRLTVT.

The CDR3, as DNA: TGTGCCAGCACCCCTTTTGGGGGCCGGTCCTTATACAATGAGCAGTTCTTC. Amino acids: CASTPFGGRSLYNEQFF. The rearrangement joins TRBV5-8 to TRBJ2-1; TRBD1 is a possible D gene (6 bases). Germline V CDR1 and CDR2: SGHTS, YDEGEE. The CDR3 consists of 17 residues. Trimming left V 6 bases short and J 4 bases short, with 23 bases between.

The chain links TRBV7-6 to TRBJ1-5; D unresolved. V was shortened by 2 bases and J by 11 bases, with 19 bases between the two germline ends. The CDR3 length is 15 residues. CDR1 is SGHVS and CDR2 is FNYEAQ in the germline V gene. The CDR3 nucleotides read TGTGCCAGCAGCTTATCCGTGGACCTCGAGGGTTCCCAGCATTTT. It codes for CASSLSVDLEGSQHF. Supplemented by reference TRBV7-6 and TRBJ1-5, the full variable domain reads GAGVSQSPRYKVTKRGQDVALRCDPISGHVSLYWYRQALGQGPEFLTYFNYEAQQDKSGLPNDRFSAERPEGSISTLTIQRTEQRDSAMYRCASSLSVDLEGSQHFGDGTRLSIL.

The V and J genes are TRBV6-5 and TRBJ2-7; maybe TRBD1 (5 bases). Germline CDR1 MNHEY, CDR2 SVGAGI. Trimming took off 6 bases at V and 6 bases at J, with 9 bases between the two ends. This CDR3 has 11 residues. As DNA, the CDR3 is TGTGCCAGCAGAAAAGGGGCCGAGCAGTACTTC. Translation gives CASRKGAEQYF.

This chain connects TRBV6-6 to TRBJ2-1, with D tentatively TRBD1 or TRBD2 (5 bases each). V lost 10 bases, J lost 4 bases, and 17 bases lay in between. CDR1 and CDR2 (germline): MNHNY, SVGAGI (reference sequence). The CDR3 runs to 14 residues. Written as DNA, the CDR3 is TGTGCCACCACAGTGGGACCAGAATACAATGAGCAGTTCTTC. Its translation: CATTVGPEYNEQFF.

With regard to this clone: In the same sample, other DNA sequences code for this CDR3. The chain links TRBV7-9 to TRBJ2-1, with D possibly matching TRBD2 (6 bases). Germline CDR1 and CDR2: SEHNR and FQNEAQ (reference sequence). The ends were cut back, 5 bases at V and 1 base at J, with 9 bases in the middle. The CDR3 contains 14 residues. The CDR3 region is CASSGGTSYNEQFF. Written as DNA, the CDR3 is TGTGCCAGCAGCGGCGGGACTTCCTACAATGAGCAGTTCTTC.

V and J are TRBV7-9 and TRBJ2-5; D gene unclear. Trimming stripped 5 bases from V and 5 bases from J, with 12 bases between. Germline loops: CDR1 SEHNR, CDR2 FQNEAQ (reference sequence). The CDR3 totals 13 residues. The CDR3, as DNA: TGTGCCAGCAGCCCTCCGAACGGGGAGACCCAGTACTTC. Its protein product is CASSPPNGETQYF.

The chain combines TRBV7-8 with TRBJ2-4; the match to TRBD1 covers 7 bases. V trimming: 3 bases; J trimming: 15 bases; junction bases outside the gene matches: 11. The CDR3 loop spans 13 amino acids. Germline V lookup: CDR1 SGHVS, CDR2 FQNEAQ. CDR3 bases: TGTGCCAGCAGCTTCGCGCCGGACAGGTTAAGGTACTTC. It is translated as CASSFAPDRLRYF.

V gene TRBV15 combines with J gene TRBJ2-5; 7 bases map to TRBD1. The CDR3 has 15 residues. J gave up 11 bases and V 9 bases, and 21 bases lay outside the gene matches. CDR1 is LNHNV, CDR2 YYDKDF, per germline (reference sequence). Here the CDR3 reads CATRGQARNTEEQYF. CDR3 nucleotide sequence: TGTGCCACGCGAGGACAGGCCAGAAACACAGAGGAGCAGTACTTC.

The chain is built from TRBV6-6 and TRBJ2-1, with 13 bases lining up with TRBD2. This CDR3 is built from 14 residues. The germline CDR1 and CDR2 sequences are MNHNY and SVGAGI (reference sequence). The trim removed 5 bases at V and 15 bases at J, leaving 10 bases unmatched. DNA of the CDR3: TGTGCCAGCAGTCCAAAAGGGGGACTAGCGGGGTGGTTCTTC. Protein sequence: CASSPKGGLAGWFF.

This chain joins TRBV15 and TRBJ2-5, with D perhaps given as TRBD1 or TRBD2 (5 bases each). V was pared by 3 bases and J by 5 bases, with 16 bases between. In germline, CDR1 is LNHNV, CDR2 YYDKDF (reference sequence). CDR3 length: 15 residues. The CDR3: CATSSFAGTTETQYF. The CDR3 bases are TGTGCCACCAGCAGCTTTGCCGGGACCACGGAGACCCAGTACTTC.

The rearrangement joins TRBV4-3 to TRBJ1-6; no clear D. Germline CDR1 is LGHNA and CDR2 is YSLEER. Trimming took off 5 bases at V and 10 bases at J, with 3 bases between the two ends. The CDR3 loop spans 10 amino acids. For the CDR3, the DNA is TGCGCCAGCAGCGTCTCACCCCTCCACTTT. Amino acids: CASSVSPLHF.

For the CDR3, the DNA is TGTGCCAGCAGCCCAGGTTTAGGCGGGATCGACGAGCAGTACTTC. Translated, it gives CASSPGLGGIDEQYF. This rearrangement joins TRBV9 to TRBJ2-7; D might be TRBD2 (6 bases). This CDR3 region has 15 residues. Germline CDR1 is SGDLS and CDR2 is YYNGEE. V was trimmed by 4 bases and J by 5 bases, leaving 19 bases between them.

In DNA, the CDR3 is TGTGCCAGCAGTTACCCAGGGGGCAATGGCTACACCTTC. Amino acids: CASSYPGGNGYTF. The chain couples TRBV6-5 to TRBJ1-2; 8 bases agree with TRBD1. The length of the CDR3 is 13 residues. The V gene end was trimmed by 2 bases and the J gene end by 6 bases; junction bases not matched to a gene: 2. CDR1 MNHEY and CDR2 SVGAGI come from the germline V gene.

The chain is built from TRBV4-1 and TRBJ2-1; a possible D gene is TRBD2 (6 bases). CDR1 is MGHRA and CDR2 is YSYEKL in the germline V gene. The length of the CDR3 is 16 residues. The V and J ends lost 6 bases and 0 bases respectively, with 15 bases between them. DNA for the CDR3: TGCGCCAGCAGTCTCCCGGCGGGGAGCTCCTACAATGAGCAGTTCTTC. Translating gives CASSLPAGSSYNEQFF.

The chain employs TRBV30 and TRBJ2-1; 9 nucleotides align to TRBD2. Per germline, CDR1 GTSNPN and CDR2 SVGIG (reference sequence). V trimming: 4 bases; J trimming: 6 bases; junction bases outside the gene matches: 7. This CDR3 contains 14 residues. The CDR3, as DNA: TGTGCCTGGACTGGCGGGGGGGCCGTCAATGAGCAGTTCTTC. Translating gives CAWTGGGAVNEQFF.

The chain employs TRBV6-5 and TRBJ1-1, with no clear D. With 0 bases removed from V and 6 bases from J, the gap between germline ends came to 11 bases. Germline V CDR1 and CDR2: MNHEY, SVGAGI. The CDR3 loop spans 14 amino acids. CDR3 sequence (DNA): TGTGCCAGCAGTTACTCGAGCGGGTTCCCTGAAGCTTTCTTT. Translation gives CASSYSSGFPEAFF.

The rearrangement links TRBV7-9 to TRBJ1-5, with 7 bases that match TRBD1. Per germline, CDR1 SEHNR and CDR2 FQNEAQ (reference sequence). The CDR3 has 14 amino acids. J lost 6 bases, V lost 1 base, and 3 bases had no gene match. CDR3 bases: TGTGCCAGCAGCTTAGAGGGGGCCGGTCAGCCCCAGCATTTT. Protein sequence: CASSLEGAGQPQHF.

The V gene is TRBV7-9, the J gene TRBJ2-7, with TRBD1 identical over 7 bases. This CDR3 comprises 13 residues. Germline V gene data show CDR1 as SEHNR and CDR2 as FQNEAQ (reference sequence). V shed 5 bases and J 3 bases; nucleotides not matched to a gene: 4. CDR3 loop: CASSHRQGYEQYF. CDR3 bases: TGTGCCAGCAGCCATCGACAGGGCTACGAGCAGTACTTC.

CDR3 DNA sequence: TGTGCCACCAGCAGAGATTCAAGGGTCTGGGGGACCAATGAGCAGTTCTTC. Translated: CATSRDSRVWGTNEQFF. J is TRBJ2-1 and V is TRBV15; either TRBD1 or TRBD2 may fit D (5 bases each). Germline CDR1 reads LNHNV; CDR2 reads YYDKDF (reference sequence). The CDR3 totals 17 residues. Trimming took 0 bases from V and 6 from J, leaving 18 bases between them. The full variable domain, with the rest looked up from reference TRBV15 and TRBJ2-1, is DAMVIQNPRYQVTQFGKPVTLSCSQTLNHNVMYWYQQKSSQAPKLLFHYYDKDFNNEADTPDNFQSRRPNTSFCFLDIRSPGLGDTAMYLCATSRDSRVWGTNEQFFGPGTRLTVL.

The chain carries TRBV7-9 and TRBJ2-4; 9 positions match TRBD1. This CDR3 spans 15 amino acids. The ends lost 5 bases at V and 0 bases at J; junction bases unmatched: 2. Germline V gene sequence: CDR1 SEHNR, CDR2 FQNEAQ (reference sequence). CDR3 sequence: CASSAGQGAKNIQYF. Here the CDR3 DNA reads TGTGCCAGCAGCGCGGGACAGGGAGCCAAAAACATTCAGTACTTC.

The chain links TRBV7-2 to TRBJ2-7; D assignment may be TRBD1 or TRBD2 (5 bases each). Deletions cut 4 bases from V and 1 base from J, with 20 bases between. CDR1 is SGHTA and CDR2 is FQGNSA in the germline V gene. There are 17 residues in the CDR3. The CDR3 is CASSSHYGGSVSYEQYF. CDR3 nucleotides: TGTGCCAGCAGCTCGCATTATGGGGGATCGGTTTCCTACGAGCAGTACTTC.

The chain couples TRBV7-9 to TRBJ2-7, with D maybe TRBD1 (7 bases). The V gene's germline CDR1 is SEHNR and CDR2 FQNEAQ (reference sequence). The CDR3 consists of 16 residues. V dropped 2 bases and J dropped 5 bases, with 19 bases sitting between them. As DNA, the CDR3 is TGTGCCAGCAGCTTACCCCTTGGACAGGAGGGCGACGAGCAGTACTTC. Translated, it gives CASSLPLGQEGDEQYF.

This clone turned up a few times. The chain is built from TRBV29-1 and TRBJ2-2, with TRBD2 matching 7 bases. Germline V gene lookup returns CDR1 SQVTM and CDR2 ANQGSEA. This CDR3 has 13 amino acids. V gave up 7 bases and J gave up 7 bases; unmatched junction bases: 9. The DNA of the CDR3 is TGCAGCGCCCGGGGACTAATGAGCGGGGAGCTGTTTTTT. Amino acids: CSARGLMSGELFF.